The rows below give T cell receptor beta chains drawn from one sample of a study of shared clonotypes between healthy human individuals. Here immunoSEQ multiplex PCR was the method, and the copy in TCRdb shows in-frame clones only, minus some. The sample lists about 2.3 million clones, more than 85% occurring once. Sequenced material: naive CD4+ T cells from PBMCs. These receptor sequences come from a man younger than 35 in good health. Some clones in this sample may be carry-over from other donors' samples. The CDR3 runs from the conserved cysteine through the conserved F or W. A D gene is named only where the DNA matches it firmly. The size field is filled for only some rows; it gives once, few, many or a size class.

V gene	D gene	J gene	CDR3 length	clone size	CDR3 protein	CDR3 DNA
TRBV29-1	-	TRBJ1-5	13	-	CSVVQARGQPQHF	TGCAGCGTAGTCCAGGCCCGGGGTCAGCCCCAGCATTTT
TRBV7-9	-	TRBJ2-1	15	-	CASSFYGGLYNEQFF	TGTGCCAGCAGCTTCTACGGGGGACTGTACAATGAGCAGTTCTTC
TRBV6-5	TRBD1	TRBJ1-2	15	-	CASSKTGGVYYGYTF	TGTGCCAGCAGTAAGACAGGGGGCGTTTACTATGGCTACACCTTC
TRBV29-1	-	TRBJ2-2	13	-	CSVGAVNTGELFF	TGCAGCGTCGGCGCAGTTAACACCGGGGAGCTGTTTTTT
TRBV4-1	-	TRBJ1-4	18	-	CASSQDNRLGIVNEKLFF	TGCGCCAGCAGCCAAGATAACAGGCTCGGGATAGTGAATGAAAAACTGTTTTTT
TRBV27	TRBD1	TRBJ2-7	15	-	CASSLKRDSSYEQYF	TGTGCCAGCAGTTTGAAAAGGGACAGCTCCTACGAGCAGTACTTC
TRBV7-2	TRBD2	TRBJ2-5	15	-	CASSPRGGNIETQYF	TGTGCCAGCAGCCCCCGGGGGGGCAATATAGAGACCCAGTACTTC
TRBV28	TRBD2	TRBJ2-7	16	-	CASSDPGLAGAHEQYF	TGTGCCAGCAGTGATCCGGGACTAGCGGGAGCCCACGAGCAGTACTTC
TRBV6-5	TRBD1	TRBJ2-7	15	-	CASSPGTGVFTEQYF	TGTGCCAGCAGCCCCGGGACAGGGGTCTTCACCGAGCAGTACTTC
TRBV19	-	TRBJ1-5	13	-	CASRVGGSQPQHF	TGTGCCAGTAGGGTCGGGGGTAGTCAGCCCCAGCATTTT
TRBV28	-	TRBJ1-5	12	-	CASRGPGQPQHF	TGTGCCAGCAGGGGCCCCGGGCAGCCCCAGCATTTT
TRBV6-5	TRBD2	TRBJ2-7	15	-	CASRPLAGGPYEQYF	TGTGCCAGCAGGCCACTAGCGGGAGGGCCCTACGAGCAGTACTTC
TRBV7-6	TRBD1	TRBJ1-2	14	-	CASSSPGQPNGYTF	TGTGCCAGCAGCTCGCCGGGACAGCCTAATGGCTACACCTTC
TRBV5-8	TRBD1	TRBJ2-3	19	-	CASSLGGQGFSGSTDTQYF	TGTGCCAGCAGCTTGGGGGGACAGGGCTTCAGTGGATCCACAGATACGCAGTATTTT
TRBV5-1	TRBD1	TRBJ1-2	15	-	CASIDREYGDYGYTF	TGCGCCAGCATTGACAGGGAATACGGTGACTATGGCTACACCTTC
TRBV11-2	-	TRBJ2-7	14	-	CASSLRVRVYEQYF	TGTGCCAGCAGCTTGAGGGTTAGGGTTTACGAGCAGTACTTC
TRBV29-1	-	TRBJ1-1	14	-	CSVEDSGGNTEAFF	TGCAGCGTTGAAGATTCCGGGGGAAACACTGAAGCTTTCTTT
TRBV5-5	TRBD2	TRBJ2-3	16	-	CASSLVGTGGRDTQYF	TGTGCCAGCAGCTTGGTCGGAACGGGAGGCCGAGATACGCAGTATTTT
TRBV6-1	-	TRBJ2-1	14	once	CASSVRGVRAEQFF	TGTGCCAGCAGTGTCCGGGGTGTACGGGCTGAGCAGTTCTTC
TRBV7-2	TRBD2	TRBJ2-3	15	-	CASSLGPSGSDTQYF	TGTGCCAGCAGCTTAGGCCCTAGCGGGAGTGATACGCAGTATTTT
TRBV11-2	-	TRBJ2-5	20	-	CASSLDGLGTGGLAAETQYF	TGTGCCAGCAGCTTAGATGGGCTGGGGACAGGGGGACTAGCGGCGGAGACCCAGTACTTC
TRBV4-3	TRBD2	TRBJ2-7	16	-	CASSQETPSGRGEQYF	TGCGCCAGCAGCCAAGAAACGCCTAGCGGGAGAGGCGAGCAGTACTTC
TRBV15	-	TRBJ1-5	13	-	CATSREVGGAQHF	TGTGCCACCAGCAGAGAGGTCGGCGGGGCCCAGCATTTT
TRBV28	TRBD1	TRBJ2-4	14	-	CASSSRDRGDIQYF	TGTGCCAGCAGTTCCCGGGACAGGGGGGACATTCAGTACTTC
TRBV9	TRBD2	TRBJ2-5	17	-	CASSVEGLAGSGETQYF	TGTGCCAGCAGCGTAGAGGGACTAGCGGGTAGCGGAGAGACCCAGTACTTC
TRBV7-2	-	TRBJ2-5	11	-	CASSEGGTQYF	TGTGCCAGCAGCGAAGGGGGGACCCAGTACTTC
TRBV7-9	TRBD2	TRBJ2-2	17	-	CASSTRASGRYTGELFF	TGTGCCAGCAGCACCCGTGCTAGCGGGAGATACACCGGGGAGCTGTTTTTT
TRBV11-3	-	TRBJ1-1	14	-	CASSLGGVSTEAFF	TGTGCCAGCAGCTTAGGAGGGGTATCGACTGAAGCTTTCTTT
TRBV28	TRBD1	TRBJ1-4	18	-	CASSSNRDRVLGNEKLFF	TGTGCCAGCAGTTCAAACCGGGACAGGGTTCTGGGGAATGAAAAACTGTTTTTT
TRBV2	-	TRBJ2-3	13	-	CATNSPPTDTQYF	TGTGCCACAAACAGTCCCCCCACAGATACGCAGTATTTT
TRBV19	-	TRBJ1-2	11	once	CASSEAYGYTF	TGTGCCAGTTCAGAAGCCTATGGCTACACCTTC
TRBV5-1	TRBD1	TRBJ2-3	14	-	CASSLGQSTDTQYF	TGCGCCAGCAGCCTGGGACAGAGCACAGATACGCAGTATTTT
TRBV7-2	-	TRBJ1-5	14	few	CASSLGLNDRREHF	TGTGCCAGCAGCTTAGGGTTAAATGACAGGAGGGAGCATTTT
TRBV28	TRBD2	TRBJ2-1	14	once	CASRLSGNYNEQFF	TGTGCCAGCAGACTTAGCGGGAACTACAATGAGCAGTTCTTC
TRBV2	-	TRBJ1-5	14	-	CASRLGGDNQPQHF	TGTGCCAGCAGGTTAGGGGGGGACAATCAGCCCCAGCATTTT
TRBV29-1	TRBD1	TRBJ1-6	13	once	CSVADREGSPLHF	TGCAGCGTGGCGGACAGGGAAGGATCACCCCTCCACTTT
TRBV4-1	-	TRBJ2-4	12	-	CASSQVGLVLYF	TGCGCCAGCAGCCAGGTAGGGTTGGTGCTGTACTTC
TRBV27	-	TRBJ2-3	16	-	CASNPQLGGRTDTQYF	TGTGCCAGCAATCCACAGCTCGGGGGCCGCACAGATACGCAGTATTTT
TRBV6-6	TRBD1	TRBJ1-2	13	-	CASRAGTAYGYTF	TGTGCCAGCCGTGCAGGGACAGCCTATGGCTACACCTTC
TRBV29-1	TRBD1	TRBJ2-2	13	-	CSVNRGPTGELFF	TGCAGCGTAAACAGGGGACCCACCGGGGAGCTGTTTTTT
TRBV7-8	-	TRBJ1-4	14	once	CASSLARGVEKLFF	TGTGCCAGCAGCTTAGCTAGGGGGGTAGAAAAACTGTTTTTT
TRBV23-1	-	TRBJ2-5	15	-	CASSPDIGARETQYF	TGCGCCAGCAGCCCTGACATAGGCGCACGGGAGACCCAGTACTTC
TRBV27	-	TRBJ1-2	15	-	CASRPARPTNYGYTF	TGTGCCAGCAGGCCTGCGAGGCCTACTAACTATGGCTACACCTTC
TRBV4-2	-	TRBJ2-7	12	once	CASSRLLGEQYF	TGTGCCAGCAGCCGCTTGCTAGGGGAGCAGTACTTC
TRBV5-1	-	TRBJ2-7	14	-	CASSLQVPTYEQYF	TGCGCCAGCAGCTTACAGGTCCCCACCTACGAGCAGTACTTC
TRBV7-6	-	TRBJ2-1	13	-	CASSLGGAGEQFF	TGTGCCAGCAGCTTAGGGGGGGCGGGTGAGCAGTTCTTC
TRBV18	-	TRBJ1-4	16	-	CASSPQSTATNEKLFF	TGTGCCAGCTCACCACAGTCCACAGCAACTAATGAAAAACTGTTTTTT
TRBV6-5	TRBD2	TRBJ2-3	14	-	CASSQREGTDTQYF	TGTGCCAGCAGCCAGCGGGAGGGTACAGATACGCAGTATTTT
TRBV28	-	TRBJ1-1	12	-	CASGPERGEAFF	TGTGCCAGCGGCCCGGAGAGGGGTGAAGCTTTCTTT
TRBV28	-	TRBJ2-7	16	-	CASSLAHRDSDYEQYF	TGTGCCAGCAGTTTAGCCCACCGGGACTCGGACTACGAGCAGTACTTC
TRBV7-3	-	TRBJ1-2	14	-	CASSRDGANYGYTF	TGTGCCAGCAGCCGGGACGGGGCTAACTATGGCTACACCTTC
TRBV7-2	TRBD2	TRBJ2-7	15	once	CASSWGAGGSEEQYF	TGTGCCAGCAGCTGGGGAGCGGGAGGCTCTGAAGAGCAGTACTTC
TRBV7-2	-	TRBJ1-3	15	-	CASSLVRSSGNTIYF	TGTGCCAGCAGCTTAGTGCGGTCCTCTGGAAACACCATATATTTT
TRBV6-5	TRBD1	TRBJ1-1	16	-	CASSYSGGQGNTEAFF	TGTGCCAGCAGTTACTCAGGGGGACAGGGGAACACTGAAGCTTTCTTT
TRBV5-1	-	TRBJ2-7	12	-	CASSLKGNEQYF	TGCGCCAGCAGCTTGAAGGGGAACGAGCAGTACTTC
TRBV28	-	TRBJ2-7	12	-	CASSLLSYEQYF	TGTGCCAGCAGTTTGTTGTCCTACGAGCAGTACTTC
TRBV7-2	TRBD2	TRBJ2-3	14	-	CASSFGLAGDTQYF	TGTGCCAGCAGCTTCGGACTAGCGGGCGATACGCAGTATTTT